The 7 T cell receptor beta chains in this list originate from one sample, sequenced in a study of beta chain features in type 1 diabetes. Study-wide points: Within each of all four CD4+ subsets, Type 1 diabetes patients had TCRB CDR3s that were moderately but significantly shorter.

Since all of the isolated RNA was reverse transcribed, expressed TCRB transcripts were what got sequenced. Clones were sequenced by immunoSEQ multiplex PCR, and TCRdb holds only the in-frame ones, with some missing. The data hold tens of thousands of clones, with approximately 40% observed a single time. These TCRs are of unknown antigen specificity. The source material was stem cell memory CD4+ T cells from blood. These TCRs come from a man aged 30 to 39 with type 1 diabetes.

The chain links TRBV6-5 to TRBJ1-2, with TRBD1 matching 11 bases. The V gene end was trimmed by 0 bases and the J gene end by 5 bases; junction bases not matched to a gene: 5. The CDR3 consists of 16 residues. The germline V gene encodes CDR1 MNHEY and CDR2 SVGAGI. Here the CDR3 DNA reads TGTGCCAGCAGTTACTCGAGGGGACAGGGGGTTTATGGCTACACCTTC. It specifies CASSYSRGQGVYGYTF.

The CDR3 DNA reads as TGTGCCATTACCCCGGCGGACAGGGGAACAGATACGCAGTATTTT. Protein product: CAITPADRGTDTQYF. V and J are TRBV27 and TRBJ2-3; 9 nucleotides line up with TRBD1. This CDR3 contains 15 residues. CDR1 and CDR2 (germline): MNHEY, SMNVEV (reference sequence). V lost 10 bases and J lost 3; bases outside the gene matches: 11.

The chain carries TRBV5-1 and TRBJ1-4; TRBD1 matches 8 bases. Trimming took 0 bases from V and 8 from J; bases not matched to a gene: 9. The germline gives CDR1 SGHRS, CDR2 YFSETQ. CDR3 size: 16 residues. CDR3 amino acids: CASSLAPGTGQEKLFF. CDR3 nucleotide sequence: TGCGCCAGCAGCTTGGCCCCCGGGACAGGACAGGAAAAACTGTTTTTT. The complete variable domain, with remaining parts taken from reference TRBV5-1 and TRBJ1-4, reads KAGVTQTPRYLIKTRGQQVTLSCSPISGHRSVSWYQQTPGQGLQFLFEYFSETQRNKGNFPGRFSGRQFSNSRSEMNVSTLELGDSALYLCASSLAPGTGQEKLFFGSGTQLSVL.

The chain uses TRBV7-2 and TRBJ2-1; 12 nucleotides agree with TRBD2. J was trimmed by 3 bases and V by 0 bases; bases with no gene match: 6. The CDR3 is 18 amino acids. CDR1 is SGHTA, CDR2 FQGNSA, per germline. CDR3: CASSLALTSGRSYNEQFF. DNA of the CDR3: TGTGCCAGCAGCTTAGCGTTGACTAGCGGGAGAAGCTACAATGAGCAGTTCTTC.

V usage is TRBV7-3 and J usage is TRBJ2-1; D gene ambiguous. Germline V gene lookup returns CDR1 SGHTA and CDR2 FQGTGA. V was pared by 0 bases and J by 6 bases, with 6 bases between. There are 13 residues in the CDR3. The CDR3 coding sequence is TGTGCCAGCAGCTTAACGGGCTCCAATGAGCAGTTCTTC. Translated, it gives CASSLTGSNEQFF.

This clone was detected a few times. The chain is built from TRBV4-2 and TRBJ2-1; no clear D. Germline V gives CDR1 LGHNA, CDR2 YNFKEQ. Between the trimmed V and J ends, which lost 0 bases and 3 bases, there was a span of 12 bases. The CDR3 spans 16 residues. In DNA, the CDR3 is TGTGCCAGCAGCCAAGAGACACAACCCCGCTACAATGAGCAGTTCTTC. It codes for CASSQETQPRYNEQFF.

This sequence joins TRBV18 and TRBJ2-3; TRBD1 is a possible D gene (6 bases). Trimming removed 5 bases at V and 6 bases at J, with 15 bases between. The CDR3 runs to 14 residues. The germline gives CDR1 KGHSH, CDR2 LQKENI. In DNA form, the CDR3 reads TGTGCCAGCTCAGCCGAATTAACAGGGGATACGCAGTATTTT. Translating it yields CASSAELTGDTQYF.